This T cell receptor (beta chain) was sequenced during a study of human T cells and chemical hapten exposure. The library attached unique molecular identifiers to individual cDNA molecules. Authors' methods: Between about 20,000 and 690,600 TCRs appeared in each sample, and the median stood at about 100,000. TCRdb ran MiXCR on the RACE reads and lists one entry per CDR3 protein. The V and J calls here are based on TCRdb, not the publication. The profile shows almost 40,000 distinct CDR3 sequences, more than 8% of them singletons. This clonotype was counted ten times or more. The time point is: patch test 3, about 24 weeks after DPC sensitization. Sample treatment: therapeutic diphenylcyclopropenone sensitization with weekly scalp DPC. Unfractionated whole blood was the source from which total RNA was extracted. Patches went on only after blood had been drawn each time. The germline V gene has CDR1 SGDLS and CDR2 YYNGEE. This CDR3 is 15 amino acids long. With 4 bases clipped from V and 5 bases from J, the junction kept 9 bases outside the gene matches.

The J gene is TRBJ1-5, the V gene TRBV9; 7 nucleotides agree with TRBD1. This clonotype was sampled from a middle-aged man with alopecia areata. Some clones in this sample may be carry-over from other donors' samples. Sequenced material: whole blood, taken in connection with sensitization to the hapten diphenylcyclopropenone (DPC). The CDR3 coding sequence is TGTGCCAGCAGCCTAGAGGGACAGTCCGATCAGCCCCAGCATTTT. Protein sequence: CASSLEGQSDQPQHF.